Sequencing of this T cell receptor beta chain was carried out in a study of cytomegalovirus exposure and HLA in healthy donors. CDR1 SNHLY and CDR2 FYNNEI come from the germline V gene. With 4 bases removed from V and 0 bases from J, the gap between germline ends came to 6 bases. CDR3 length: 14 amino acids. PCR amplification relied on 60 Vbeta primers (plus 13 Jbeta primers). The protocol was immunoSEQ multiplex PCR, while the TCRdb copy is restricted to in-frame clones and leaves out a portion. Here the sample table reports 140,000 to 150,000 clones. On this clone itself: Its antigen is unidentified.

Study-wide points: Upon later analysis, TCR association rates were observed to vary by HLA locus, being highest for DRB1 and lowest for HLA-C. The study dropped some indistinguishable V segments, TRBV6-2 and TRBV6-3 among them. Specific recognition of CMV antigens was confirmed in vitro for a few chains (all CMV-associated). Later on, an analysis tied roughly 17,000 TCR beta sequences to HLA alleles at 0.05 false discovery rate.

J is TRBJ1-4 and V is TRBV2; no clear D. The sequence was obtained from a woman aged 50 to 65 in good health and CMV-seronegative. Input material: PBMCs. The CDR3, as DNA: TGTGCCAGCAGTGGTCTGTCAACTAATGAAAAACTGTTTTTT. The encoded protein is CASSGLSTNEKLFF.